Reported below is one T cell receptor (beta chain). Its specificity is unknown. TCRdb ran MiXCR on the 5' RACE reads and lists one entry per CDR3 protein. The table lists 1.5 million to 2 million distinct CDR3 sequences, around a third of them singletons, with under 0.35% in the top ten. These data come from a study of identical twins. Overall study findings and caveats: Memory repertoires showed no such pattern, whereas abundant cord blood beta clonotypes carried fewer insertions. Less excess twin sharing appeared in beta out-of-frame sequences.

The CDR3 spans 16 residues. Germline CDR1 reads DFQATT; CDR2 reads SNEGSKA (reference sequence). The junction had 15 bases not matched to a gene; V was cut back by 6 bases and J by 5 bases. The sample comprised cord blood. The sequence was collected from a newborn girl in good health. J is TRBJ1-1 and V is TRBV20-1; 10 nucleotides align to TRBD1. As DNA, the CDR3 is TGCAGTGCCTTCCCGACAGGGGGCGCGGTAAGGACTGAAGCTTTCTTT. Residues: CSAFPTGGAVRTEAFF.